The clone carrying this T cell receptor beta chain was picked up a small number of times. Its antigen is not known. Using RNA transcripts, the TCR beta CDR3 regions were amplified. RT-PCR was first run with HTBI primers, then multiplex PCR in a second round. Using its own MiXCR run on the multiplex PCR reads, TCRdb lists one record per CDR3 protein. The sample contains some 370,000 distinct CDR3 sequences, about 18% of which appear only once. This sample stems from a study of Graves' ophthalmopathy and Graves' hyperthyroidism. Background on the study: The collection of peripheral blood took place at initial diagnosis, before any treatment.

Notes on the study in general: A 13-signature model separated ophthalmopathy from stable hyperthyroidism, roughly 86% sensitivity, around 79% specificity.

No donor had other autoimmune disease, uncontrolled infection, pregnancy or lactation. Trimming took 6 bases from V and 7 from J, leaving 13 bases between them. The CDR3 totals 12 residues. This rearrangement joins TRBV12-3 or TRBV12-4 to TRBJ2-7; D is perhaps TRBD1 (6 bases). Sequencing was performed on peripheral blood. The clonotype was recovered from an adult woman with stable Graves' hyperthyroidism. CDR3 loop: CASSPAGQEQYF. In DNA form, the CDR3 reads TGTGCCAGCAGCCCGGCTGGACAGGAGCAGTACTTC.